This is a list of T cell receptor beta chains from one sample in a study of blood T cell repertoires in COVID-19. The assay was immunoSEQ multiplex PCR, and TCRdb's table has in-frame clones only and misses some. The data contain more than 45,000 clones, 70% to 90% of them seen just once; the ten biggest clones take up about a tenth. The material sequenced was peripheral blood. These receptors originate from a human donor in a cohort sampled during active COVID-19. Both conserved end residues are trimmed from each CDR3. Each record gives: J gene, CDR3 length, V gene, CDR3 protein.

TRBJ2-7,9,TRBV13,ASSDRVEQY
TRBJ2-7,12,TRBV19,ASSWGRGGTEQY
TRBJ1-6,13,TRBV5-8,ASSLGWGGNSPLH
TRBJ2-1,13,TRBV7-2,ASSFQRGSYNEQF
TRBJ1-1,10,TRBV25-1,ASSAGGTEAF
TRBJ2-2,14,TRBV5-1,ASSLRQGGRTGELF
TRBJ2-2,15,TRBV11-3,ASSLVGGNHNTGELF
TRBJ1-1,14,TRBV5-1,ASSPSGGGMETEAF
TRBJ2-5,11,TRBV7-2,ASSLGRQETQY
TRBJ2-5,13,TRBV18,ASSQGQLPQETQY
TRBJ1-4,12,TRBV27,ASSSTGRYEKLF
TRBJ2-7,16,TRBV9,ASSQAHPGDPSSYEQY
TRBJ1-4,12,TRBV25-1,ASLAFEGGEKLF